The 28 T cell receptor beta chains below come from one sample, sequenced in a study of vaccination effects on CD4 cells after COVID-19. After expansion with viral peptide pools in the ViraFEST assay, antigen-specific CD4+ T cells were sequenced. Culture lasted roughly 9 days before CD4+ T cell isolation. All study participants received two doses of BNT162b2 or mRNA-1273 vaccine. Method: immunoSEQ multiplex PCR; TCRdb's copy keeps in-frame clones and lacks some. This sample has under 30,000 clones, with about 73% found just once. No antigens are known for them. Sequenced material: CD4+ T cells from PBMCs cultured with HCoV-OC43 spike peptides, taken after COVID-19 vaccination. Noted subset: HCoV-OC43 spike overlapping peptide pool stimulation. All receptors derive from a human donor who received a COVID-19 vaccine.

The genes are TRBV2 and TRBJ1-1; tentatively, D is TRBD1 (6 bases). Germline-derived CDR1 and CDR2 are SNHLY and FYNNEI. This CDR3 region has 12 residues. V dropped 3 bases and J dropped 4 bases, with 6 bases sitting between them. The CDR3, as DNA: TGTGCCAGCAGTGACAGGGGCACTGAAGCTTTCTTT. Its protein is CASSDRGTEAFF. The whole variable domain, remainder taken from reference TRBV2 and TRBJ1-1, is EPEVTQTPSHQVTQMGQEVILRCVPISNHLYFYWYRQILGQKVEFLVSFYNNEISEKSEIFDDQFSVERPDGSNFTLKIRSTKLEDSAMYFCASSDRGTEAFFGQGTRLTVV.

The genes are TRBV6-5 and TRBJ1-2, with D unresolved. Germline CDR1 is MNHEY and CDR2 is SVGAGI. The V gene lost 0 bases and the J gene lost 6 bases, with 8 bases spanning the gap. The CDR3 runs to 13 residues. The DNA for the CDR3 is TGTGCCAGCAGTTACTCGGACGGGGATGGCTACACCTTC. Protein: CASSYSDGDGYTF.

The V and J genes are TRBV5-1 and TRBJ2-3, with 9 positions matching TRBD2. Trimming took 3 bases from V and 4 from J; bases not matched to a gene: 12. The CDR3 consists of 17 residues. Germline assignment: CDR1 SGHRS and CDR2 YFSETQ. CDR3 residues: CASSSSPGGGVPDTQYF. The CDR3 region has the DNA TGCGCCAGCAGCTCCTCCCCCGGCGGGGGGGTCCCAGATACGCAGTATTTT.

The chain links TRBV3-1 (or the pseudogene TRBV3-2) to TRBJ1-5; D is ambiguous. V lost 5 bases and J 3 bases, leaving 11 bases between the germline ends. The CDR3 sequence is 14 residues long. Germline V CDR1 and CDR2: LGHDT, YNNKEL (reference sequence). CDR3 sequence: CASSYRGFNQPQHF. For the CDR3, the DNA is TGTGCCAGCAGCTACCGGGGATTCAATCAGCCCCAGCATTTT.

This clone has a handful of counts. This chain connects TRBV29-1 to TRBJ1-2; tentative D call: TRBD1 (6 bases). Germline-derived CDR1 and CDR2 are SQVTM and ANQGSEA. This CDR3 region has 12 residues. The CDR3 bases are TGCGGCCTCGCCCAACAGGGCTATGGCTACACCTTC. Residues: CGLAQQGYGYTF. The full variable domain, in which reference TRBV29-1 and TRBJ1-2 provide the parts outside the CDR3, is SAVISQKPSRDICQRGTSLTIQCQVDSQVTMMFWYRQQPGQSLTLIATANQGSEATYESGFVIDKFPISRPNLTFSTLTVSNMSPEDSSIYLCGLAQQGYGYTFGSGTRLTVV.

The chain joins TRBV7-9 to TRBJ1-2, with D unclear. Trimming stripped 5 bases from V and 4 bases from J, with 20 bases between. The germline V gene encodes CDR1 SEHNR and CDR2 FQNEAQ (reference sequence). The CDR3 totals 16 residues. The CDR3, as DNA: TGTGCCAGCAGCCCTCCTGGCAGCCCTTCCCCCTATGGCTACACCTTC. This sequence encodes CASSPPGSPSPYGYTF. The full variable domain, completed using reference TRBV7-9 and TRBJ1-2, is DTGVSQNPRHKITKRGQNVTFRCDPISEHNRLYWYRQTLGQGPEFLTYFQNEAQLEKSRLLSDRFSAERPKGSFSTLEIQRTEQGDSAMYLCASSPPGSPSPYGYTFGSGTRLTVV.

The rearrangement uses TRBV5-8 and TRBJ1-1; D gene unclear. Trimming took off 2 bases at V and 3 bases at J, with 5 bases between the two ends. The CDR3 spans 12 residues. Germline assignment: CDR1 SGHTS and CDR2 YDEGEE. The CDR3 loop is CASSFSYTEAFF. The CDR3 coding sequence is TGTGCCAGCAGCTTCAGTTACACTGAAGCTTTCTTT. The whole variable domain, filled in from reference TRBV5-8 and TRBJ1-1, reads EAGVTQSPTHLIKTRGQQATLRCSPISGHTSVYWYQQALGLGLQFLLWYDEGEERNRGNFPPRFSGRQFPNYSSELNVNALELEDSALYLCASSFSYTEAFFGQGTRLTVV.

The CDR3 coding sequence is TGTGCCAGCAGCGTAGCGGGACTAGCGGTAGTCCAAGAGACCCAGTACTTC. This sequence encodes CASSVAGLAVVQETQYF. V gene TRBV9 combines with J gene TRBJ2-5; 11 nucleotides align to TRBD2. Trimming cost V 0 bases and J 1 base; bases outside gene matches: 5. There are 17 residues in the CDR3. From germline, CDR1 is SGDLS and CDR2 YYNGEE.

This clone was observed a handful of times. The rearrangement uses TRBV5-1 and TRBJ1-2; D perhaps matches TRBD1 (6 bases). V was shortened by 4 bases and J by 2 bases, with 6 bases between the two germline ends. CDR3 length: 12 amino acids. Per germline, CDR1 SGHRS and CDR2 YFSETQ. CDR3 sequence reads: CASSQGNYGYTF. In nucleotides, the CDR3 is TGCGCCAGCAGCCAGGGGAACTATGGCTACACCTTC.

This clone was counted a single time. The chain combines TRBV12-3 or TRBV12-4 with TRBJ1-2; 7 bases are a match to TRBD1. The CDR3 runs to 13 residues. The J segment lost 7 bases and the V segment lost 3 bases, leaving 5 bases of the junction unmatched. CDR3 in DNA: TGTGCCAGCAGTTTGGAGGGGGCTGGTGGCTACACCTTC. Its protein is CASSLEGAGGYTF.

The chain has TRBV5-3 and TRBJ2-6, with D unclear. TRBV5-3 has ORF status, its function being uncertain. This CDR3 is 17 amino acids long. V was shortened by 0 bases and J by 0 bases, with 10 bases between the two germline ends. For the CDR3, the DNA is TGTGCCAGAAGCTTGGACTTGGTGGACTCTGGGGCCAACGTCCTGACTTTC. Translating gives CARSLDLVDSGANVLTF.

The gene calls are TRBV5-1 and TRBJ1-1; TRBD1 agrees at 9 bases. V lost 4 bases, J lost 6 bases, and 7 bases stayed unmatched. The CDR3 is made up of 14 amino acids. The germline CDR1 and CDR2 sequences are SGHRS and YFSETQ. CDR3 residues: CASSRDRANAEAFF. CDR3 sequence (DNA): TGCGCCAGCAGCAGGGACAGGGCTAACGCTGAAGCTTTCTTT. The full variable domain, in which reference TRBV5-1 and TRBJ1-1 provide the parts outside the CDR3, is KAGVTQTPRYLIKTRGQQVTLSCSPISGHRSVSWYQQTPGQGLQFLFEYFSETQRNKGNFPGRFSGRQFSNSRSEMNVSTLELGDSALYLCASSRDRANAEAFFGQGTRLTVV.

This clone was observed a single time. The chain employs TRBV6-6 and TRBJ1-2; D gene uncertain. The germline V gene has CDR1 MNHNY and CDR2 SVGAGI (reference sequence). This CDR3 has 16 residues. V was trimmed by 0 bases and J by 0 bases, leaving 11 bases between them. In DNA form, the CDR3 reads TGTGCCAGCAGTTACTCGATGGCACAAGCTAACTATGGCTACACCTTC. The encoded protein is CASSYSMAQANYGYTF.

The V call is TRBV4-2, the J call TRBJ1-6, with no clear D. The CDR3 has 16 residues. Germline values: CDR1 LGHNA, CDR2 YNFKEQ. Trimming cost V 7 bases and J 0 bases, with 13 bases left between them. CDR3 nucleotides: TGTGCCAGCACCGAGTTTCTAAGCTCCTATAATTCACCCCTCCACTTT. Translation: CASTEFLSSYNSPLHF.

J is TRBJ2-7 and V is TRBV7-2; 11 bases map to TRBD1. The CDR3 is made up of 15 amino acids. CDR1 SGHTA and CDR2 FQGNSA come from the germline V gene. With V trimmed by 5 bases and J by 3 bases, 6 bases remained unmatched. The CDR3 is CASSAGTGGNYEQYF. The DNA for the CDR3 is TGTGCCAGCAGCGCCGGGACAGGGGGTAACTACGAGCAGTACTTC.

The chain has TRBV19 and TRBJ2-7, with 8 bases lining up with TRBD2. This CDR3 has 15 residues. With 3 bases clipped from V and 2 bases from J, the junction kept 6 bases outside the gene matches. CDR1 and CDR2 (germline): LNHDA, SQIVND (reference sequence). The CDR3 protein is CASSIKAGGPYEQYF. The CDR3 bases are TGTGCCAGTAGTATTAAGGCGGGAGGTCCCTACGAGCAGTACTTC.

The CDR3 coding sequence is TGTGCCAGCAGCTCGAGGGCCTCGACGGCAGAGACCCAGTACTTC. This sequence encodes CASSSRASTAETQYF. The rearrangement uses TRBV7-2 and TRBJ2-5; possibly TRBD2 for D (5 bases). The CDR3 loop spans 15 amino acids. Germline loops: CDR1 SGHTA, CDR2 FQGNSA. V was shortened by 4 bases and J by 4 bases, with 16 bases between the two germline ends.

The rearrangement uses TRBV15 and TRBJ1-4; tentative D call: TRBD1 (5 bases). V was cut by 3 bases and J by 5 bases, with 19 bases left in between. This CDR3 is built from 17 residues. Germline CDR1 reads LNHNV; CDR2 reads YYDKDF (reference sequence). The DNA for the CDR3 is TGTGCCACCAGCAGCGGGGGGGGAGGCAGACTGAATGAAAAACTGTTTTTT. This gives the protein CATSSGGGGRLNEKLFF.

The gene calls are TRBV5-8 and TRBJ1-2, with unresolved D. V lost 0 bases to trimming and J lost 3 bases, with 3 bases between them. In germline, CDR1 is SGHTS, CDR2 YDEGEE. CDR3 length: 12 residues. The CDR3 region is CASSLDDYGYTF. CDR3 nucleotide sequence: TGTGCCAGCAGCTTGGACGACTATGGCTACACCTTC.

The rearrangement links TRBV6-2 or TRBV6-3 to TRBJ1-2, with no clear D. The CDR3 totals 13 residues. V dropped 2 bases and J dropped 7 bases, with 11 bases sitting between them. Germline loops: CDR1 MNHEY, CDR2 SVGEGT. The CDR3, as DNA: TGTGCCAGCAGTTACCGGCGGGAGCTTGGCTACACCTTC. Translating gives CASSYRRELGYTF.

This clone was observed a handful of times. The CDR3 here is CASGGTSGPHEQFF. CDR3 sequence (DNA): TGTGCCAGCGGGGGGACTAGCGGGCCCCATGAGCAGTTCTTC. The chain uses TRBV2 and TRBJ2-1, with TRBD2 identical over 12 bases. With 8 bases clipped from V and 8 bases from J, the junction kept 7 bases outside the gene matches. This CDR3 is 14 amino acids long. CDR1 is SNHLY, CDR2 FYNNEI, per germline.

V is TRBV4-2 and J is TRBJ1-4, with a weak D call TRBD1 (5 bases). CDR1 and CDR2 (germline): LGHNA, YNFKEQ. With 1 base removed from V and 7 bases from J, the gap between germline ends came to 7 bases. CDR3 length equals 13 residues. This CDR3 reads CASSQARGEKLFF. As DNA, the CDR3 is TGTGCCAGCAGCCAAGCAAGGGGTGAAAAACTGTTTTTT.

This chain connects TRBV27 to TRBJ2-2; D uncertain. Germline assignment: CDR1 MNHEY and CDR2 SMNVEV (reference sequence). The CDR3 consists of 15 residues. V dropped 2 bases and J dropped 6 bases, with 13 bases sitting between them. The CDR3 loop reads CASSLSLIWAGELFF. The CDR3 DNA reads TGTGCCAGCAGTTTAAGCCTTATTTGGGCCGGGGAGCTGTTTTTT.

V is TRBV6-6 and J is TRBJ2-5; D might be TRBD1 (6 bases). Germline V gene sequence: CDR1 MNHNY, CDR2 SVGAGI (reference sequence). The V end lost 8 bases, the J end lost 3 bases, and 19 bases lay between the germline ends. This CDR3 has 15 amino acids. The CDR3 region is CASLGADMGEETQYF. In DNA, the CDR3 is TGTGCCAGCTTGGGGGCGGATATGGGGGAAGAGACCCAGTACTTC.

The sample holds a few counts of this clone. The chain uses TRBV7-9 and TRBJ1-2; D possibly corresponds to TRBD1 (5 bases). CDR3 size: 14 residues. Germline lookup yields CDR1 SEHNR and CDR2 FQNEAQ (reference sequence). The V end was cut by 7 bases, the J end by 8 bases, with 20 bases between. The CDR3 spells CASKGRRTTIGYTF. CDR3 coding DNA: TGTGCCAGCAAAGGGCGCAGGACAACTATAGGCTACACCTTC.

The chain links TRBV7-2 to TRBJ1-1, with no clear D. The V gene's germline CDR1 is SGHTA and CDR2 FQGNSA. V dropped 1 base and J dropped 1 base, with 4 bases sitting between them. The CDR3 covers 13 residues. In nucleotides, the CDR3 is TGTGCCAGCAGCTTAGTCGAGAACACTGAAGCTTTCTTT. It translates to CASSLVENTEAFF.

This clone was detected once. The chain is built from TRBV11-3 and TRBJ1-1; no clear D. Germline CDR1 SGHNT, CDR2 YENEEA. This CDR3 region has 15 residues. V lost 2 bases and J 2 bases, leaving 12 bases between the germline ends. CDR3 loop: CASSLSGIGNTEAFF. DNA of the CDR3: TGTGCCAGCAGCTTATCCGGGATAGGCAACACTGAAGCTTTCTTT.

This chain joins TRBV19 and TRBJ2-6; 10 bases map to TRBD2. Per germline, CDR1 LNHDA and CDR2 SQIVND (reference sequence). V trimming: 1 base; J trimming: 1 base; junction bases outside the gene matches: 4. The CDR3 loop spans 18 amino acids. CDR3: CASSIGLAGGSGANVLTF. The CDR3 DNA follows: TGTGCCAGTAGTATAGGACTAGCGGGCGGGTCTGGGGCCAACGTCCTGACTTTC.